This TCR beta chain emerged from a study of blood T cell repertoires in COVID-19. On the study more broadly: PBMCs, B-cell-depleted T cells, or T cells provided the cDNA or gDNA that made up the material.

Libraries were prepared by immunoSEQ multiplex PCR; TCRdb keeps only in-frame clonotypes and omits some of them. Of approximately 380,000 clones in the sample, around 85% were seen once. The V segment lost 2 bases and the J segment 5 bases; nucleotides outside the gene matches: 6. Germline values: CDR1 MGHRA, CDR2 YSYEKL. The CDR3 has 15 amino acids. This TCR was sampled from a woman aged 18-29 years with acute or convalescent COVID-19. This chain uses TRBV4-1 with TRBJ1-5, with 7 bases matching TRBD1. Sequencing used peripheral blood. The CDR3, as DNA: TGCGCCAGCAGCCAATTTGACAGGGAGGATCAGCCCCAGCATTTT. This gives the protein CASSQFDREDQPQHF.